The rows below give T cell receptor beta chains drawn from one sample of a study of shared clonotypes between healthy human individuals. Repertoires were generated with immunoSEQ multiplex PCR, while TCRdb's copy carries only in-frame clones and drops some. The repertoire consists of 2 million to 3 million clones, with roughly 92% occurring once and the leading ten covering about 0.13%. Sample: naive CD4+ T cells sorted from blood. All receptors derive from a man aged 18 to 29 in good health. Each CDR3 is given with its conserved first and last residue. The order of the fields is D gene, clone size, V gene, J gene, CDR3 DNA, CDR3 protein. The D gene is left open where the match is weak. Clone size is stated in some rows and not others, as once, few, many or a class when expanded.

D gene: .
clone size: once
V gene: TRBV30
J gene: TRBJ2-7
CDR3 DNA: TGTGCCTGGGCTAACGGCAGGGACGACGAGCAGTACTTC
CDR3 protein: CAWANGRDDEQYF

D gene: .
clone size: .
V gene: TRBV10-2
J gene: TRBJ2-7
CDR3 DNA: TGCGCCAGCAGTGAGTTGAGCTGGGGCCTCTACGAGCAGTACTTC
CDR3 protein: CASSELSWGLYEQYF

D gene: TRBD1
clone size: .
V gene: TRBV28
J gene: TRBJ1-2
CDR3 DNA: TGTGCCAGCAGGAAGGGGGCAGGGGCGCGTCCTACCTATGGCTACACCTTC
CDR3 protein: CASRKGAGARPTYGYTF

D gene: .
clone size: .
V gene: TRBV2
J gene: TRBJ2-7
CDR3 DNA: TGTGCCAGCAGTTTCTTCCTGATGGACGAGCAGTACTTC
CDR3 protein: CASSFFLMDEQYF

D gene: .
clone size: .
V gene: TRBV7-2
J gene: TRBJ1-2
CDR3 DNA: TGTGCCAGCACCCCCCCTAGGACTAACTATGGCTACACCTTC
CDR3 protein: CASTPPRTNYGYTF

D gene: .
clone size: .
V gene: TRBV7-3
J gene: TRBJ2-1
CDR3 DNA: TGTGCCAGCAGCTTAATGGGGGAACTAGCCAATGAGCAGTTCTTC
CDR3 protein: CASSLMGELANEQFF

D gene: .
clone size: .
V gene: TRBV4-1
J gene: TRBJ2-1
CDR3 DNA: TGCGCCAGCAGCGACTACAATGAGCAGTTCTTC
CDR3 protein: CASSDYNEQFF

D gene: TRBD2
clone size: .
V gene: TRBV4-1
J gene: TRBJ2-5
CDR3 DNA: TGCGCCAGCAGCCGGTTCGGGGGGGTTCAAGAGACCCAGTACTTC
CDR3 protein: CASSRFGGVQETQYF

D gene: .
clone size: .
V gene: TRBV18
J gene: TRBJ1-1
CDR3 DNA: TGTGCCAGCTCGTCTGGAGTCGGCACTGAAGCTTTCTTT
CDR3 protein: CASSSGVGTEAFF

D gene: .
clone size: .
V gene: TRBV5-1
J gene: TRBJ2-2
CDR3 DNA: TGCGCCAGCAGCCCGGTGGTGGGAGACACCGGGGAGCTGTTTTTT
CDR3 protein: CASSPVVGDTGELFF

D gene: .
clone size: once
V gene: TRBV19
J gene: TRBJ2-1
CDR3 DNA: TGTGCCAGTAGTACGCGAATAGTACACAATGAGCAGTTCTTC
CDR3 protein: CASSTRIVHNEQFF

D gene: TRBD2
clone size: .
V gene: TRBV5-5
J gene: TRBJ2-1
CDR3 DNA: TGTGCCAGCAGCCCCCGGACTAGCGGGAGTGGTAATGAGCAGTTCTTC
CDR3 protein: CASSPRTSGSGNEQFF

D gene: .
clone size: .
V gene: TRBV27
J gene: TRBJ1-1
CDR3 DNA: TGTGCCAGCAGTTTATTCCAGGGGACTGAAGCTTTCTTT
CDR3 protein: CASSLFQGTEAFF

D gene: .
clone size: .
V gene: TRBV5-1
J gene: TRBJ2-1
CDR3 DNA: TGCGCCAGCAGCTTGGAAGGGGTCGGCTACAATGAGCAGTTCTTC
CDR3 protein: CASSLEGVGYNEQFF

D gene: TRBD1
clone size: once
V gene: TRBV18
J gene: TRBJ2-7
CDR3 DNA: TGTGCCAGCTCACCGGGGACAGCGTACGAGCAGTACTTC
CDR3 protein: CASSPGTAYEQYF

D gene: .
clone size: .
V gene: TRBV28
J gene: TRBJ1-4
CDR3 DNA: TGTGCCAGCAGGTCCGGGACCCTGGGGGGTGAAAAACTGTTTTTT
CDR3 protein: CASRSGTLGGEKLFF

D gene: .
clone size: .
V gene: TRBV9
J gene: TRBJ2-7
CDR3 DNA: TGTGCCAGCAGCGTATCGGGAACCCCCTCCTACGAGCAGTACTTC
CDR3 protein: CASSVSGTPSYEQYF

D gene: .
clone size: .
V gene: TRBV2
J gene: TRBJ1-1
CDR3 DNA: TGTGCCAGCAGCGTACCGACAGTCGTGAACACTGAAGCTTTCTTT
CDR3 protein: CASSVPTVVNTEAFF

D gene: .
clone size: once
V gene: TRBV5-6
J gene: TRBJ1-6
CDR3 DNA: TGTGCCAGCAGCTTGAGACAGTTCGTTGCACCCCTCCACTTT
CDR3 protein: CASSLRQFVAPLHF

D gene: .
clone size: .
V gene: TRBV11-2
J gene: TRBJ1-1
CDR3 DNA: TGTGCCAGCAGCTTAGATCTTATTGCTGGTGAAGCTTTCTTT
CDR3 protein: CASSLDLIAGEAFF

D gene: .
clone size: .
V gene: TRBV19
J gene: TRBJ1-1
CDR3 DNA: TGTGCCACTGGCAAAGCTCTCTTCACTGAAGCTTTCTTT
CDR3 protein: CATGKALFTEAFF

D gene: .
clone size: once
V gene: TRBV5-4
J gene: TRBJ2-5
CDR3 DNA: TGTGCCAGCAGCCCATCGCCTAGCGAAGAGACCCAGTACTTC
CDR3 protein: CASSPSPSEETQYF

D gene: .
clone size: .
V gene: TRBV28
J gene: TRBJ1-1
CDR3 DNA: TGTGCCACCAGGAACAACCGTAACACTGAAGCTTTCTTT
CDR3 protein: CATRNNRNTEAFF

D gene: TRBD2
clone size: .
V gene: TRBV27
J gene: TRBJ2-3
CDR3 DNA: TGTGCCAGCAGTTTATTGGTGCCTAGCGGTACGCAGTATTTT
CDR3 protein: CASSLLVPSGTQYF

D gene: .
clone size: .
V gene: TRBV23-1
J gene: TRBJ2-7
CDR3 DNA: TGCGCCAGCAGTCAAGGGCACAGGGCGTCCTACGAGCAGTACTTC
CDR3 protein: CASSQGHRASYEQYF

D gene: .
clone size: .
V gene: TRBV7-2
J gene: TRBJ2-3
CDR3 DNA: TGTGCCAGCAGCTTTAGGTTCGGGCCGGGACTTAACACAGATACGCAGTATTTT
CDR3 protein: CASSFRFGPGLNTDTQYF

D gene: TRBD2
clone size: .
V gene: TRBV19
J gene: TRBJ2-2
CDR3 DNA: TGTGCCAGTAGTATAGGGACTAGCGGATACACCGGGGAGCTGTTTTTT
CDR3 protein: CASSIGTSGYTGELFF

D gene: TRBD1
clone size: .
V gene: TRBV6-6
J gene: TRBJ1-2
CDR3 DNA: TGTGCCAGCAGTTACCCGGGACAGACCTATGGCTACACCTTC
CDR3 protein: CASSYPGQTYGYTF

D gene: .
clone size: .
V gene: TRBV29-1
J gene: TRBJ2-2
CDR3 DNA: TGCAGCGTTGATTTACTCCAGAACACCGGGGAGCTGTTTTTT
CDR3 protein: CSVDLLQNTGELFF

D gene: TRBD1
clone size: .
V gene: TRBV29-1
J gene: TRBJ1-6
CDR3 DNA: TGCAGCGTCCCCGACAGGGGGCGATCCTATAATTCACCCCTCCACTTT
CDR3 protein: CSVPDRGRSYNSPLHF

D gene: .
clone size: .
V gene: TRBV10-2
J gene: TRBJ2-2
CDR3 DNA: TGCGCCAGCAGGGAGGGTCCACCTACTTACACCGGGGAGCTGTTTTTT
CDR3 protein: CASREGPPTYTGELFF

D gene: .
clone size: .
V gene: TRBV11-3
J gene: TRBJ2-3
CDR3 DNA: TGTGCCAGCAGCTTCGAGAACACAGATACGCAGTATTTT
CDR3 protein: CASSFENTDTQYF

D gene: .
clone size: .
V gene: TRBV5-1
J gene: TRBJ1-1
CDR3 DNA: TGCGCCAGCAGCCCTCCCGAGTACCCCACCACTGAAGCTTTCTTT
CDR3 protein: CASSPPEYPTTEAFF

D gene: TRBD1
clone size: once
V gene: TRBV4-2
J gene: TRBJ1-4
CDR3 DNA: TGTGCCAGCAGCCAAGTACGGACAGGGGTAACAGAACTGTTTTTT
CDR3 protein: CASSQVRTGVTELFF

D gene: .
clone size: .
V gene: TRBV5-1
J gene: TRBJ2-1
CDR3 DNA: TGCGCCAGCAGCTTGGAGCGGGACAGGTTTAGCTCCTACAATGAGCAGTTCTTC
CDR3 protein: CASSLERDRFSSYNEQFF

D gene: TRBD1
clone size: .
V gene: TRBV7-9
J gene: TRBJ1-4
CDR3 DNA: TGTGCCAGCAGCTCGGGACAGAAAAATGAAAAACTGTTTTTT
CDR3 protein: CASSSGQKNEKLFF

D gene: .
clone size: few
V gene: TRBV19
J gene: TRBJ1-1
CDR3 DNA: TGTGCCAGTAGTATAAGGGAGAACACTGAAGCTTTCTTT
CDR3 protein: CASSIRENTEAFF

D gene: TRBD1
clone size: .
V gene: TRBV7-9
J gene: TRBJ2-5
CDR3 DNA: TGTGCCAGCAGCTGGAGAGGACAGGGTGTCCAAGAGACCCAGTACTTC
CDR3 protein: CASSWRGQGVQETQYF

D gene: .
clone size: .
V gene: TRBV6-1
J gene: TRBJ2-7
CDR3 DNA: TGTGCCAGCAGTCGTGACAGAGGATCCTACGAGCAGTACTTC
CDR3 protein: CASSRDRGSYEQYF

D gene: .
clone size: .
V gene: TRBV7-8
J gene: TRBJ1-2
CDR3 DNA: TGTGCCAGCAGCCCGCAGGTCGCTTCGGTAGGCTATGGCTACACCTTC
CDR3 protein: CASSPQVASVGYGYTF